This paragraph covers one T cell receptor (beta chain) sequence. TCRdb's copy holds only in-frame clones and misses some; the assay was immunoSEQ multiplex PCR. The table records 130,000 or so clones, approximately 88% of them present only once. This entry is derived from a study of T cell responses to AZD1222 COVID-19 vaccine. CDR3 size: 15 residues. CDR1 and CDR2 from the germline V gene are SGHRS and YFSETQ. Trimming left V 3 bases short and J 0 bases short, with 11 bases between. Sample: peripheral blood, taken on day 0 of AZD1222 vaccination. The rearrangement joins TRBV5-1 to TRBJ2-3; D is undetermined. This TCR was sampled from an adult in good health. The CDR3 bases are TGCGCCAGCAGCTCGGGCCGCTCTAGCACAGATACGCAGTATTTT. This encodes CASSSGRSSTDTQYF.